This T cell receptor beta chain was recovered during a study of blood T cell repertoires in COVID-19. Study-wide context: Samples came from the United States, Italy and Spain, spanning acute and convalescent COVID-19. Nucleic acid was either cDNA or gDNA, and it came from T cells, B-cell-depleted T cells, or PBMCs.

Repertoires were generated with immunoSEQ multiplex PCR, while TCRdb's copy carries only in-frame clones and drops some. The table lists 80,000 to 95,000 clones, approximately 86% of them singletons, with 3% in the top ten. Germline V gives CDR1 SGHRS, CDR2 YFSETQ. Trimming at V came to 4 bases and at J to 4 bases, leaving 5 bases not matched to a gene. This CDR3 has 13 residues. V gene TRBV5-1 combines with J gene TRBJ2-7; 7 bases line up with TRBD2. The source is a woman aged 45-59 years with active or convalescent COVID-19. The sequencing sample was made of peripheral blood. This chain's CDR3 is CASSSGAYYEQYF. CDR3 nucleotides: TGCGCCAGCAGCAGCGGGGCCTATTACGAGCAGTACTTC.